This T cell receptor (beta chain) appears in the sequencing data of a study of cytomegalovirus exposure and HLA in healthy donors. Study-wide results and limits: Cytomegalovirus-associated status was assigned to about 170 TCR beta chains. The tendency of first-cohort TCR clusters to co-occur in the roughly 130 validation repertoires was the finding of a later analysis.

The table lists this clone with a count of one. Its antigen remains unknown. Clones were sequenced by immunoSEQ multiplex PCR, and TCRdb holds only the in-frame ones, with some missing. The table records 150,000 to 160,000 clones, 65% to 90% of them present only once. The donors were in the 120-subject validation cohort, distinct from the 666-subject first cohort. This CDR3 is 15 amino acids long. Germline lookup yields CDR1 SGHNT and CDR2 YENEEA. The V and J ends lost 4 bases and 5 bases, in that order; junction bases with no gene match: 6. Sequencing was carried out using PBMCs. The chain links TRBV11-3 to TRBJ2-1; 9 nucleotides line up with TRBD2. The TCR originated in a man younger than 30 in good health and CMV-seropositive. The CDR3 loop reads CASSSFSGSHNEQFF. CDR3 DNA: TGTGCCAGCAGCTCGTTTAGCGGGAGCCACAATGAGCAGTTCTTC.